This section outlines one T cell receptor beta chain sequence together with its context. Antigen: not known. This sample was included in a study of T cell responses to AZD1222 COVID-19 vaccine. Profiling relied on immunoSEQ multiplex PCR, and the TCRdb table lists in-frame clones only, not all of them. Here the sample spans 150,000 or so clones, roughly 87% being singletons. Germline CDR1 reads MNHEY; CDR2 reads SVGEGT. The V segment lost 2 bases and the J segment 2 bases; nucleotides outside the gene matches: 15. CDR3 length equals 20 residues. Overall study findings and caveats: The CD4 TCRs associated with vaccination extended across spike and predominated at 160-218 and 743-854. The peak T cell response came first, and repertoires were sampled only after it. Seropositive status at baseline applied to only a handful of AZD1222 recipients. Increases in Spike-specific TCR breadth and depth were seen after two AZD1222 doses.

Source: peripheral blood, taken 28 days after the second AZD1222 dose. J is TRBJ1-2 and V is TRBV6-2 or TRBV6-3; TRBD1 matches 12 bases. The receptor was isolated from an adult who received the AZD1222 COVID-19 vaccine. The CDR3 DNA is TGTGCCAGCAGTTACCCACTCGTTCGGGACAGGGGGCGCTTCAACTATGGCTACACCTTC. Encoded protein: CASSYPLVRDRGRFNYGYTF.